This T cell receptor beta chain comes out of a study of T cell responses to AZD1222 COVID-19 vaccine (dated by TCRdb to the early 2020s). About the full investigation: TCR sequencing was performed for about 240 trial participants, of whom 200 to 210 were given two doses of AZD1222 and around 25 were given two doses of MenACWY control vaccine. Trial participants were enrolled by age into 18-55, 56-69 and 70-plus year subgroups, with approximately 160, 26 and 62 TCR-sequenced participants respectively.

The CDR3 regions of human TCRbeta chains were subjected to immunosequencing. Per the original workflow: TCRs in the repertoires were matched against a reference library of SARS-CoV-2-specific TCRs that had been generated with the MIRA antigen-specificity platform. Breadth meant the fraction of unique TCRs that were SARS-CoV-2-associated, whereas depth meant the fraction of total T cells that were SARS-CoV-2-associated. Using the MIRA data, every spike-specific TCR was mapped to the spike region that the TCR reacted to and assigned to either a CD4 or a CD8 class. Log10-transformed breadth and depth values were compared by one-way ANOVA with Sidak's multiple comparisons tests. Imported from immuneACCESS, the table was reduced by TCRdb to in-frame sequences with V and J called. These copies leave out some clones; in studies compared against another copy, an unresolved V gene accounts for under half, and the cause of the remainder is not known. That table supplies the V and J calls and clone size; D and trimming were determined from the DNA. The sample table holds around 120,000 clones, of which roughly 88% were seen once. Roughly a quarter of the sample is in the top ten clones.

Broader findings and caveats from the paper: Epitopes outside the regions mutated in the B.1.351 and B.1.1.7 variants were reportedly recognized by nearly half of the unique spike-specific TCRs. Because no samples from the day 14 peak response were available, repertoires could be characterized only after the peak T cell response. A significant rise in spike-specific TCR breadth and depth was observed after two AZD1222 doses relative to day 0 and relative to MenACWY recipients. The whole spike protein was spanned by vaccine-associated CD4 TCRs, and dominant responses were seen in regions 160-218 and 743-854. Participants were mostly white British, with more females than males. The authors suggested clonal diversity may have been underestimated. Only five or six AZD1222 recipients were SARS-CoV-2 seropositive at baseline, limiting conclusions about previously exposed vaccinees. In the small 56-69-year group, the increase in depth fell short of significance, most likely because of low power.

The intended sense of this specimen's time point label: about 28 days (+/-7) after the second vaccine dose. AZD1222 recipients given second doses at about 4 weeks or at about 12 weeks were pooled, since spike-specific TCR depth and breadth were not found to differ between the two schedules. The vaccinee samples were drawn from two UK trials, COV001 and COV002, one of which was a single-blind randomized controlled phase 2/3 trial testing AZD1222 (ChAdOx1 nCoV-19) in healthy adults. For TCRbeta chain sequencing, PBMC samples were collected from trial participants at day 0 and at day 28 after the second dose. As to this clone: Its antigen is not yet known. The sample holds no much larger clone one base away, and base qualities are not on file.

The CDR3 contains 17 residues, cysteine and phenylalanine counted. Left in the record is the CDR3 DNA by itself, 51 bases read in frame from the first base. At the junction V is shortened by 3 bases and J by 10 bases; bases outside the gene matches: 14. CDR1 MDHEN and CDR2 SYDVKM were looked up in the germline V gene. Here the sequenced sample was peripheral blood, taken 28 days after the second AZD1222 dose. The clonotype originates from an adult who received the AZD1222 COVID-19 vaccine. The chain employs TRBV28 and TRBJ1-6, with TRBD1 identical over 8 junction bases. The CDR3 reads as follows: CASSLGSLDREGSPLHF. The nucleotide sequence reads TGTGCCAGCAGTTTGGGGAGCCTGGACAGGGAGGGCTCACCCCTCCACTTT.